This T cell receptor beta chain was obtained from a study of HIV-infected patients and healthy controls. The ends were cut back, 5 bases at V and 5 bases at J, with 18 bases in the middle. CDR1 is SGHTA, CDR2 FQGNSA, per germline. This CDR3 is built from 15 residues. cDNA was made from roughly 470 ng RNA using alpha and beta constant primers. Using multiplexing indices, alpha and beta chain libraries were generated apart by chain-specific third strand synthesis. Each CDR3 protein is one row after TCRdb ran MiXCR on the 5' RACE reads. The repertoire holds roughly 20,000 distinct CDR3 sequences, 9% to 10% seen once, with 6.5% to 8% in the top ten. This clonotype was counted a few times. No cell fractionation was done, so the repertoire covers all unsorted peripheral blood T cells.

This receptor was obtained from an adult in good health. Sequencing was performed on blood. This chain links TRBV7-2 with TRBJ2-5; tentative D call: TRBD2 (6 bases). The CDR3 loop is CASSEDGGVEETQYF. The CDR3 DNA follows: TGTGCCAGCAGCGAAGATGGCGGGGTGGAGGAGACCCAGTACTTC.